This TCR beta chain stems from a study of blood T cell repertoires in COVID-19. Background on the study: PBMCs, B-cell-depleted T cells, or T cells were the source of the cDNA or gDNA that made up the material.

CDR1 is MGHRA, CDR2 YSYEKL, per germline. This CDR3 has 15 amino acids. Trimming removed 4 bases at V and 7 bases at J, with 16 bases between. Recovered Cohort 3 donors showed two negative PCRs, clearance, or symptom resolution. As handled by the study authors: Amplification with reference gene primers provided the estimates of nucleated cell counts. The repertoire was sequenced with immunoSEQ multiplex PCR; TCRdb's copy has only in-frame clones and lacks some. Clone size and V and J calls were adopted from that table, with D and trimming inferred from the DNA. The table shows about 400,000 clones, with over 85% occurring only once.

The material sequenced was PBMCs or T cells enriched from blood (not recorded which). This receptor was taken from a young woman who had recovered from COVID-19. The rearrangement joins TRBV4-1 to TRBJ2-2; possibly TRBD2 for D (5 bases). The CDR3 nucleotides are TGCGCCAGCAGCCTAGCGTTAAGCGGCTTCGGGGAGCTGTTTTTT. It specifies CASSLALSGFGELFF.